This TCR beta chain was profiled in a study of blood T cells in healthy people across ages. Notes on the study in general: Diversity estimates drawn from one million T cells were deemed underestimates.

For this clonotype: Its antigen is currently unknown.

A second about 7 to 11 cycle PCR used barcoded and J-beta primers. Template switching added a 12-random-nucleotide identifier to every cDNA molecule. A single record per CDR3 protein comes from TCRdb applying MiXCR to the 5' RACE reads. The repertoire has around 1.5 million distinct CDR3 sequences, approximately 59% of them found once; the top ten carry over 6.5%. The ends were cut back, 0 bases at V and 4 bases at J, with 14 bases in the middle. Germline values: CDR1 SNHLY, CDR2 FYNNEI. This CDR3 spans 16 amino acids. The rearrangement links TRBV2 to TRBJ2-3, with D possibly matching TRBD1 (5 bases). Source material: blood. This TCR was recovered from a man between 18 and 29 years old in good health. The CDR3 region is CASSEAFQQVADTQYF. CDR3 nucleotides: TGTGCCAGCAGTGAAGCCTTTCAACAGGTTGCAGATACGCAGTATTTT.